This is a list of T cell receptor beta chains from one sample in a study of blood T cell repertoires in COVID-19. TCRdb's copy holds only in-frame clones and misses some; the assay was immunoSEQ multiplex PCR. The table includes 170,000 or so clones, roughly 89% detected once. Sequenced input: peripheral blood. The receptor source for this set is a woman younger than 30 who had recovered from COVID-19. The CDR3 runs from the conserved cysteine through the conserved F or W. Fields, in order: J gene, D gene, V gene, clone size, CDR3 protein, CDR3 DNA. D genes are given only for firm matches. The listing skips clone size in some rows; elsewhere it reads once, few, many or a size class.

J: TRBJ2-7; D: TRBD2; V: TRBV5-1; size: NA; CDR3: CASSSLAGEYEQYF; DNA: TGCGCCAGCAGCTCACTAGCGGGGGAGTACGAGCAGTACTTC
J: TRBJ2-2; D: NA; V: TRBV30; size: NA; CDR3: CAWSSRAGELFF; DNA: TGTGCCTGGAGTTCCAGGGCCGGGGAGCTGTTTTTT
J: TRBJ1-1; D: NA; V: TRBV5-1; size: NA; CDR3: CASSLAGYEAFF; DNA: TGCGCCAGCAGCTTGGCGGGGTACGAAGCTTTCTTT
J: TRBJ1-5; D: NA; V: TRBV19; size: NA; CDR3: CASGAGTPYSNQPQHF; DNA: TGTGCCAGCGGGGCCGGGACACCCTACAGCAATCAGCCCCAGCATTTT
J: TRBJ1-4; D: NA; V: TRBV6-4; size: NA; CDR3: CASSPSAGTNEKLFF; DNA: TGTGCCAGCAGTCCTAGCGCGGGGACTAATGAAAAACTGTTTTTT
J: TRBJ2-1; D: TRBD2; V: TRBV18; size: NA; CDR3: CASSPGTSRVNEQFF; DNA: TGTGCCAGCTCACCCGGGACTAGCCGAGTGAATGAGCAGTTCTTC
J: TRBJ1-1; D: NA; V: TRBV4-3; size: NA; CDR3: CASSQERESNTEAFF; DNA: TGCGCCAGCAGCCAAGAGCGGGAGTCGAACACTGAAGCTTTCTTT
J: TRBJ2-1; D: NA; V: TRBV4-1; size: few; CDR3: CASSQVSWNEQFF; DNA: TGCGCCAGCAGCCAAGTGAGCTGGAATGAGCAGTTCTTC
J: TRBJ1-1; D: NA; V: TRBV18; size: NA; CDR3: CASSLTGSNTEAFF; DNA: TGTGCCAGCTCGCTTACAGGGTCGAACACTGAAGCTTTCTTT
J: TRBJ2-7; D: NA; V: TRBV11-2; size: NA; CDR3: CASSPPDGTYEQYF; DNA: TGTGCCAGCAGCCCCCCGGACGGGACCTACGAGCAGTACTTC
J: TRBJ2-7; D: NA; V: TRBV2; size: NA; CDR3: CASSQYEQYF; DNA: TGTGCCAGCAGCCAATACGAGCAGTACTTC
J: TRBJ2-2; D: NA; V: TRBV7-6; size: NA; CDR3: CASSLVQGRPGELFF; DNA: TGTGCCAGCAGCTTAGTACAGGGACGTCCCGGGGAGCTGTTTTTT
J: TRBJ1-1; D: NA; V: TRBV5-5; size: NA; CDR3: CASSPRAGMNTEAFF; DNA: TGTGCCAGCAGCCCCCGTGCAGGCATGAACACTGAAGCTTTCTTT
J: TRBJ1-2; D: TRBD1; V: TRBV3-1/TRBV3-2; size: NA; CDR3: CASSQRTGGHNGYTF; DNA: TGTGCCAGCAGCCAGCGGACAGGGGGCCATAATGGCTACACCTTC
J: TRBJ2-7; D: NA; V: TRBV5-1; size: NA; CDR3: CASSPQDGYEQYF; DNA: TGCGCCAGCAGCCCACAGGACGGCTACGAGCAGTACTTC
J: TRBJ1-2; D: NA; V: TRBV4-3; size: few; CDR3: CASARTTFNYGYTF; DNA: TGCGCCAGCGCCCGGACAACCTTTAACTATGGCTACACCTTC
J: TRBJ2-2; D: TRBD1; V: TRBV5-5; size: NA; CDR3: CASSPGQGNTGELFF; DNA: TGTGCCAGCAGCCCGGGACAGGGGAACACCGGGGAGCTGTTTTTT
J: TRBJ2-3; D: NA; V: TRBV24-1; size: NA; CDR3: CATSDFVYTQYF; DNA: TGTGCCACCAGTGATTTCGTATATACGCAGTATTTT
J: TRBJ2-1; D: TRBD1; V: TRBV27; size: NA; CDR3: CASSLRTGWDEQFF; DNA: TGTGCCAGCAGTTTGAGGACAGGGTGGGATGAGCAGTTCTTC
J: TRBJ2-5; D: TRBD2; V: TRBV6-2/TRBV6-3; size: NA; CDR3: CASSNPSGRGETQYF; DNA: TGTGCCAGCAGTAACCCTAGCGGGAGGGGCGAGACCCAGTACTTC
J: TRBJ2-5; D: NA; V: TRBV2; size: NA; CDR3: CASSDSVGQETQYF; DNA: TGTGCCAGCAGTGATAGCGTGGGGCAAGAGACCCAGTACTTC
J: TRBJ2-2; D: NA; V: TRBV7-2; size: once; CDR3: CASSLVARGHTGELFF; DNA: TGTGCCAGCAGCTTAGTTGCTAGAGGGCACACCGGGGAGCTGTTTTTT
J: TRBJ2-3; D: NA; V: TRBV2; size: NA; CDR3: CASRLSADTQYF; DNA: TGTGCCAGCAGACTAAGCGCAGATACGCAGTATTTT
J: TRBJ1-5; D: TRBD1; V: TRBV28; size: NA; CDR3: CASSRQGAGNQPQHF; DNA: TGTGCCAGCAGTCGACAGGGGGCGGGCAATCAGCCCCAGCATTTT
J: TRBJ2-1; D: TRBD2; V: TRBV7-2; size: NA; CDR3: CASTVSGKLNEQFF; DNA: TGTGCCAGCACCGTTAGCGGGAAATTGAATGAGCAGTTCTTC
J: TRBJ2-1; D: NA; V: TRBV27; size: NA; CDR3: CASSPNQRRHEQFF; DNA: TGTGCCAGCAGTCCCAACCAACGGCGGCATGAGCAGTTCTTC
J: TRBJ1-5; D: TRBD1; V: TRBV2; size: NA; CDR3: CASSGQGLSNQPQHF; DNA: TGTGCCAGCAGCGGACAGGGCCTTAGCAATCAGCCCCAGCATTTT
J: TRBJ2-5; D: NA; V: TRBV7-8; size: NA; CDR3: CASSLERVSVKETQYF; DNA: TGTGCCAGCAGCTTAGAACGTGTGTCAGTAAAAGAGACCCAGTACTTC
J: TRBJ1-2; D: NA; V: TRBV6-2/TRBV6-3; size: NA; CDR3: CASSYSSSTGGYTF; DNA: TGTGCCAGCAGTTACTCTTCCAGCACGGGTGGCTACACCTTC
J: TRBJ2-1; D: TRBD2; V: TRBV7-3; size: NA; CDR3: CASSPHQRGPYNEQFF; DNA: TGTGCCAGCAGCCCTCACCAGCGGGGGCCTTACAATGAGCAGTTCTTC
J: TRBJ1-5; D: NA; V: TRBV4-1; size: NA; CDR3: CASSLYAVQGNFNQPQHF; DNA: TGCGCCAGCAGCCTCTACGCGGTTCAGGGAAATTTCAATCAGCCCCAGCATTTT
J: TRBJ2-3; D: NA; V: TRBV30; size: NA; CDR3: CACGITDTQYF; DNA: TGTGCCTGCGGGATTACAGATACGCAGTATTTT
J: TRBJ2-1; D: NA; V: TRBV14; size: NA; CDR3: CASSQVQGNEQFF; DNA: TGTGCCAGCAGCCAAGTGCAGGGCAATGAGCAGTTCTTC
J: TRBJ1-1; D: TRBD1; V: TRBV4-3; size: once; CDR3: CASSQTTGGRTGNTEAFF; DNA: TGCGCCAGCAGCCAAACCACAGGGGGCAGAACGGGGAACACTGAAGCTTTCTTT
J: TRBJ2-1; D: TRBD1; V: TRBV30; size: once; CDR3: CAWGQGTSYNEQFF; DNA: TGTGCCTGGGGACAGGGAACTTCCTACAATGAGCAGTTCTTC
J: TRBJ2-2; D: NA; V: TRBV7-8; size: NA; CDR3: CASSLESFRGNTGELFF; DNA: TGTGCCAGCAGCTTAGAGTCGTTTCGGGGTAACACCGGGGAGCTGTTTTTT
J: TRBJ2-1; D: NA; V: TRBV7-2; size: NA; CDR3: CASSPSRDMEPEQFF; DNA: TGTGCCAGCAGCCCAAGCCGGGACATGGAGCCGGAGCAGTTCTTC
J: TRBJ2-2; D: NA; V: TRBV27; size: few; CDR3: CASRQQGKRVTGELFF; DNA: TGTGCCAGCAGGCAACAGGGCAAGAGAGTCACCGGGGAGCTGTTTTTT
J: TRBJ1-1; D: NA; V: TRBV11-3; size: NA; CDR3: CASSLRGAGGATEAFF; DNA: TGTGCCAGCAGCTTGCGGGGGGCCGGGGGGGCCACTGAAGCTTTCTTT
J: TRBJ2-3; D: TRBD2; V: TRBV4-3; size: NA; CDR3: CASSQEGGSRSDTQYF; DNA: TGCGCCAGCAGCCAAGAGGGCGGGAGTAGGTCAGATACGCAGTATTTT
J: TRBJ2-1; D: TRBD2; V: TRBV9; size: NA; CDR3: CASSVGLAGGPNEQFF; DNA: TGTGCCAGCAGCGTAGGGCTAGCGGGGGGCCCAAATGAGCAGTTCTTC
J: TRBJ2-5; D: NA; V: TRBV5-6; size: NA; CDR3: CASSLGLETQYF; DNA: TGTGCCAGCAGCTTGGGTCTTGAGACCCAGTACTTC
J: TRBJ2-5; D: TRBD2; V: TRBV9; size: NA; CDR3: CASSASTSGGQETQYF; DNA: TGTGCCAGCAGCGCCTCCACTAGCGGGGGTCAAGAGACCCAGTACTTC
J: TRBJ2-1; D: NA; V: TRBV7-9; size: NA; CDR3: CASDSRDPFSYNEQFF; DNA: TGTGCCAGCGACTCGCGGGACCCCTTCTCCTACAATGAGCAGTTCTTC
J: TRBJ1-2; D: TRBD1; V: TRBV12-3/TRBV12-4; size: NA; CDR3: CASSPRQGDGYTF; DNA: TGTGCCAGCAGCCCCAGACAGGGTGATGGCTACACCTTC
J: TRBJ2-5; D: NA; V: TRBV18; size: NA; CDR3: CASSPPSRETQYF; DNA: TGTGCCAGCTCACCACCTTCGCGGGAGACCCAGTACTTC
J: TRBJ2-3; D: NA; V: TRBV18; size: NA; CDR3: CASSPSGSSDTQYF; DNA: TGTGCCAGCTCACCTTCCGGGTCTTCGGATACGCAGTATTTT
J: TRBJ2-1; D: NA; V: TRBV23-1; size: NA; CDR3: CASSPLAPRGNEQFF; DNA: TGCGCCAGCAGTCCTCTCGCTCCAAGGGGGAATGAGCAGTTCTTC
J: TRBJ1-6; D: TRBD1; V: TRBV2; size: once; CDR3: CASGVTGTGYSPLHF; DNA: TGTGCCAGCGGGGTTACCGGGACAGGGTATTCACCCCTCCACTTT
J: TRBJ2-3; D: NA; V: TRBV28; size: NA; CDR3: CASSFQLVAYF; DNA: TGTGCCAGCAGTTTTCAGCTAGTAGCGTATTTT
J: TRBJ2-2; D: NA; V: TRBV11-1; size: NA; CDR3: CASSPGRERDTGELFF; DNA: TGTGCCAGCAGCCCGGGCAGGGAACGGGACACCGGGGAGCTGTTTTTT
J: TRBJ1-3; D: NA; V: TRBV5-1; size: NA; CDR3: CASSPGGVLSGNTIYF; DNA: TGCGCCAGCAGCCCAGGCGGGGTCTTGTCCGGAAACACCATATATTTT
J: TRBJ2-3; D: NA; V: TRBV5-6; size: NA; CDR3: CASSLPTSLGTDTQYF; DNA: TGTGCCAGCAGTTTACCGACTAGTCTGGGCACAGATACGCAGTATTTT
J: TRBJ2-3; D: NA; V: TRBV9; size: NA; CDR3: CASSVDQVRHTQYF; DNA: TGTGCCAGCAGCGTAGATCAGGTCCGGCATACGCAGTATTTT
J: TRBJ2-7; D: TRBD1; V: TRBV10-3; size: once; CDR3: CAASGQGNYEQYF; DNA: TGTGCCGCATCGGGACAGGGGAACTACGAGCAGTACTTC
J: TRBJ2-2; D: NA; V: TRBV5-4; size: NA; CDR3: CASGDVGGNTGELFF; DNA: TGTGCCAGCGGTGACGTGGGGGGGAACACCGGGGAGCTGTTTTTT
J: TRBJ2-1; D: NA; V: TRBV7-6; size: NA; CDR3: CASSLSVNSFLGSNEQFF; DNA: TGTGCCAGCAGCTTATCGGTGAATTCTTTCCTGGGCAGCAATGAGCAGTTCTTC